A selection of T cell receptor beta chains follows, all from one sample in a study of cytomegalovirus exposure and HLA in healthy donors. The assay was immunoSEQ multiplex PCR, and TCRdb's table has in-frame clones only and misses some. The table lists approximately 150,000 clones, 75% to 80% of them singletons. Specimen: PBMCs. These receptors were collected from a woman aged 25 to 39 in good health and CMV-seronegative. The CDR3 runs from the conserved cysteine through the conserved F or W. Each record gives: V gene, D gene, clone size, J gene, CDR3 protein, CDR3 DNA. D genes are given only for firm matches. Clone size, where shown, is once, few, many, or a class for clones that have expanded.

TRBV7-9,TRBD1,NA,TRBJ1-1,CASSGDRGDTEAFF,TGTGCCAGCAGCGGGGACAGGGGGGACACTGAAGCTTTCTTT
TRBV5-1,TRBD2,NA,TRBJ2-5,CASSLSGTSGQETQYF,TGCGCCAGCAGCTTGTCCGGGACTAGCGGTCAAGAGACCCAGTACTTC
TRBV7-2,TRBD1,few,TRBJ2-4,CASSLKTGVDIQYF,TGTGCCAGCAGCTTAAAGACAGGGGTGGACATTCAGTACTTC
TRBV18,TRBD1,NA,TRBJ1-1,CASSLGQGQTEAFF,TGTGCCAGCTCGCTGGGACAGGGACAGACTGAAGCTTTCTTT
TRBV14,TRBD1,NA,TRBJ1-2,CASSQRPGQGQVYGYTF,TGTGCCAGCAGCCAACGACCGGGACAGGGTCAGGTTTATGGCTACACCTTC
TRBV7-6,TRBD2,NA,TRBJ2-3,CASSPVGGGVTDTQYF,TGTGCCAGCAGCCCGGTGGGCGGGGGGGTGACAGATACGCAGTATTTT
TRBV19,TRBD1,NA,TRBJ1-2,CASRGTGDAYGYTF,TGTGCCAGTAGGGGAACAGGGGACGCTTATGGCTACACCTTC
TRBV2,TRBD1,NA,TRBJ2-2,CASSVGQSGELFF,TGTGCCAGCAGTGTGGGACAGAGCGGGGAGCTGTTTTTT
TRBV4-2,TRBD2,NA,TRBJ2-3,CASSQGRGGTDTQYF,TGTGCCAGCAGCCAAGGACGGGGGGGTACAGATACGCAGTATTTT
TRBV18,TRBD1,once,TRBJ2-1,CASSLSDRLNEQFF,TGTGCCAGCTCACTATCGGACAGGCTAAACGAGCAGTTCTTC
TRBV5-6,TRBD1,few,TRBJ1-2,CASSLAGTGRIDGYTF,TGTGCCAGCAGCTTGGCCGGGACAGGGAGAATCGATGGCTACACCTTC
TRBV7-6,TRBD1,few,TRBJ2-2,CASSPTTGQPTAPNTGELFF,TGTGCCAGCAGCCCTACGACGGGACAGCCAACTGCCCCGAACACCGGGGAGCTGTTTTTT
TRBV2,NA,NA,TRBJ1-1,CASSEARSNTEAFF,TGTGCCAGCAGTGAAGCCAGGTCGAACACTGAAGCTTTCTTT
TRBV2,NA,NA,TRBJ1-1,CASSVERKNTEAFF,TGTGCCAGCAGTGTTGAGAGGAAGAACACTGAAGCTTTCTTT
TRBV6-4,TRBD1,NA,TRBJ1-6,CASSPTSGQHSPLHF,TGTGCCAGCAGTCCGACGTCGGGACAGCATTCACCCCTCCACTTT
TRBV27,NA,NA,TRBJ2-2,CASSLTARLNTGELFF,TGTGCCAGCAGTTTAACGGCCAGGCTGAACACCGGGGAGCTGTTTTTT
TRBV6-1,TRBD1,NA,TRBJ1-1,CASSEGQWGAFF,TGTGCCAGCAGTGAGGGACAGTGGGGGGCTTTCTTT
TRBV7-8,NA,NA,TRBJ1-5,CASSLAGAGNQPQHF,TGTGCCAGCAGCTTAGCAGGGGCCGGCAATCAGCCCCAGCATTTT
TRBV9,TRBD1,NA,TRBJ2-5,CASSLRDRGRQETQYF,TGTGCCAGCAGCCTTAGGGACAGGGGGCGTCAAGAGACCCAGTACTTC
TRBV19,TRBD1,NA,TRBJ1-5,CASSMISGQGATQPQHF,TGTGCCAGTAGTATGATTTCGGGACAGGGGGCTACTCAGCCCCAGCATTTT
TRBV5-5,TRBD1,NA,TRBJ2-5,CASSLGTDKEAQYF,TGTGCCAGCAGCTTAGGGACAGATAAAGAGGCCCAGTACTTC
TRBV9,NA,NA,TRBJ2-7,CASSVQGGSYEQYF,TGTGCCAGCAGCGTGCAGGGCGGTTCCTACGAGCAGTACTTC
TRBV18,TRBD1,NA,TRBJ2-7,CASSPSRDRTSYEQYF,TGTGCCAGCTCACCATCGCGGGACAGGACCTCCTACGAGCAGTACTTC
TRBV9,NA,NA,TRBJ1-1,CASSDSRGRAFF,TGTGCCAGCAGCGATAGCAGGGGTAGAGCTTTCTTT
TRBV5-5,NA,NA,TRBJ1-1,CASNAGLNTEAFF,TGTGCCAGCAACGCAGGGCTGAACACTGAAGCTTTCTTT
TRBV2,TRBD2,few,TRBJ2-5,CASSGTSGEETQYF,TGTGCCAGCAGTGGGACTAGCGGGGAAGAGACCCAGTACTTC
TRBV30,TRBD1,NA,TRBJ1-1,CAWGPGQGPTEAFF,TGTGCCTGGGGACCGGGACAGGGGCCCACTGAAGCTTTCTTT
TRBV6-1,NA,NA,TRBJ2-7,CASSDIPYEQYF,TGTGCCAGCAGTGATATTCCCTACGAGCAGTACTTC
TRBV5-1,NA,NA,TRBJ2-3,CASSSEVGDTQYF,TGCGCCAGCAGCTCGGAGGTGGGGGATACGCAGTATTTT
TRBV5-1,TRBD1,NA,TRBJ1-2,CASSLVGSGGVGYGYTF,TGCGCCAGCAGCTTGGTGGGGTCAGGGGGCGTCGGGTATGGCTACACCTTC
TRBV27,TRBD2,NA,TRBJ2-5,CASSPPRLAGGPRETQYF,TGTGCCAGCAGTCCTCCCCGGCTGGCGGGGGGCCCCCGGGAGACCCAGTACTTC
TRBV5-1,NA,NA,TRBJ1-2,CASSLNRESYGYTF,TGCGCCAGCAGCCTTAACAGGGAGAGTTATGGCTACACCTTC
TRBV4-1,NA,NA,TRBJ1-1,CASSHGDSTEAFF,TGCGCCAGCAGCCACGGCGACAGCACTGAAGCTTTCTTT
TRBV10-2,NA,NA,TRBJ1-2,CASSENRVYGYTF,TGCGCCAGCAGTGAGAATCGGGTCTATGGCTACACCTTC
TRBV2,TRBD2,NA,TRBJ2-5,CASSDRTSGTRATQYF,TGTGCCAGCAGTGACAGGACTAGCGGTACCCGGGCGACCCAGTACTTC
TRBV6-5,NA,NA,TRBJ2-1,CASSPFRAYNEQFF,TGTGCCAGCAGTCCGTTCAGGGCCTACAATGAGCAGTTCTTC
TRBV2,TRBD2,few,TRBJ2-5,CASSASGGVRETQYF,TGTGCCAGCAGCGCTAGCGGGGGGGTCCGGGAGACCCAGTACTTC
TRBV6-5,TRBD2,NA,TRBJ2-1,CASSPPGLAGNEQFF,TGTGCCAGCAGCCCTCCGGGACTAGCGGGTAATGAGCAGTTCTTC
TRBV5-1,NA,NA,TRBJ1-1,CASSLGQGMNTEAFF,TGCGCCAGCAGCTTGGGCCAGGGGATGAACACTGAAGCTTTCTTT
TRBV6-1,TRBD1,NA,TRBJ1-3,CASSDGQGGNTIYF,TGTGCCAGCAGTGATGGACAGGGTGGAAACACCATATATTTT
TRBV7-9,TRBD1,NA,TRBJ2-7,CASSPPGQGGEQYF,TGTGCCAGCAGCCCCCCGGGACAGGGCGGCGAGCAGTACTTC
TRBV2,NA,NA,TRBJ2-7,CASSVWVGREQYF,TGTGCCAGCAGTGTGTGGGTGGGCCGCGAGCAGTACTTC
TRBV4-3,NA,few,TRBJ2-1,CASSQDGNRLNEQFF,TGCGCCAGCAGCCAAGATGGGAACAGGTTGAATGAGCAGTTCTTC
TRBV7-8,NA,NA,TRBJ1-1,CASSPRRGPEGAEAFF,TGTGCCAGCAGCCCTAGGCGAGGGCCTGAAGGAGCTGAAGCTTTCTTT
TRBV2,NA,NA,TRBJ1-1,CASSDDSEHMNTEAFF,TGTGCCAGCAGTGACGACAGCGAGCATATGAACACTGAAGCTTTCTTT
TRBV5-4,TRBD1,NA,TRBJ2-7,CASSPFPRDRIYEQYF,TGTGCCAGCAGCCCATTCCCCCGGGACAGAATCTACGAGCAGTACTTC
TRBV10-3,NA,NA,TRBJ2-3,CAISERETDTQYF,TGTGCCATCAGTGAGAGGGAGACAGATACGCAGTATTTT
TRBV6-5,NA,once,TRBJ1-5,CASSRRGASNQPQHF,TGTGCCAGCAGCCGACGGGGGGCTAGCAATCAGCCCCAGCATTTT
TRBV2,TRBD1,once,TRBJ1-2,CASMSWDSGVSDGYTF,TGTGCCAGCATGAGTTGGGACAGCGGAGTTTCGGATGGCTACACCTTC
TRBV30,TRBD1,once,TRBJ2-1,CAWSSGTVSYNEQFF,TGTGCCTGGAGTTCCGGGACAGTTTCCTACAATGAGCAGTTCTTC
TRBV7-9,TRBD1,few,TRBJ2-7,CASSSGQSDKQYF,TGTGCCAGCAGCTCGGGACAGTCCGACAAGCAGTACTTC
TRBV7-9,TRBD1,NA,TRBJ1-4,CASSSQGAIGEKLFF,TGTGCCAGCAGCTCACAGGGGGCGATCGGAGAAAAACTGTTTTTT
TRBV10-1,NA,NA,TRBJ1-1,CASSPDRPNTEAFF,TGCGCCAGCAGCCCAGACAGACCGAACACTGAAGCTTTCTTT
TRBV11-3,NA,NA,TRBJ1-1,CASSRAGAAAEAFF,TGTGCCAGCAGCAGGGCAGGGGCCGCCGCTGAAGCTTTCTTT
TRBV4-1,NA,NA,TRBJ1-2,CASSQPRQAWGYTF,TGCGCCAGCAGCCAACCTAGACAGGCATGGGGCTACACCTTC